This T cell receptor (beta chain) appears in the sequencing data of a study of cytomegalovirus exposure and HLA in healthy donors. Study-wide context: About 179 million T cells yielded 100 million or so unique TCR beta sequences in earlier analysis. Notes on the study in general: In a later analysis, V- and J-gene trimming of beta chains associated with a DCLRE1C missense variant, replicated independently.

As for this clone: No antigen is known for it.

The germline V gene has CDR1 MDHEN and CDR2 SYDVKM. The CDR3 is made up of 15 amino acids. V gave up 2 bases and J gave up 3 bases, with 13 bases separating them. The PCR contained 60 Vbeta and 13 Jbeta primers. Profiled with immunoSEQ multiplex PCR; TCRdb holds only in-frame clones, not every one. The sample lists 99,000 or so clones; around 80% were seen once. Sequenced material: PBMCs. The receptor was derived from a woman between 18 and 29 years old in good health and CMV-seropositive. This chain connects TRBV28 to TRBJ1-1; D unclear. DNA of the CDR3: TGTGCCAGCAGTTTAAGTGAGCCATTGGACACTGAAGCTTTCTTT. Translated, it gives CASSLSEPLDTEAFF.